The clone carrying this TCR beta chain was seen repeatedly, ten times or more. Its antigen is not known. These data are taken from a study of T cells in Graves' hyperthyroidism and ophthalmopathy. Study-level points and caveats: The authors' 13 V-J model separated ophthalmopathy from stable hyperthyroidism. Most thyroid clonotypes that were expanded above 0.001 also turned up in blood.

Regions amplified from RNA transcripts were the TCR beta CDR3 regions. HTBI primers were used for first-round RT-PCR of the TCR CDR3. TCRdb used MiXCR to reprocess the multiplex PCR reads, holding one entry per CDR3 protein. The repertoire holds about 480,000 distinct CDR3 sequences, with roughly 22% as singletons. Used for diagnoses were clinical symptoms, serum thyroxine and TRAb, thyroid ultrasound and orbital computed tomography. The sequence came from a woman in her 70s with Graves' ophthalmopathy. The sequenced material came from blood.

CDR3 sequence reads: CASRHRAWDLEAFF. The CDR3 coding sequence is TGTGCCAGCAGGCACAGGGCTTGGGACCTTGAAGCTTTCTTT. V usage is TRBV12-3 or TRBV12-4 and J usage is TRBJ1-1; a possible D gene is TRBD1 (6 bases). The CDR3 loop spans 14 amino acids. Between the trimmed V and J ends, which lost 6 bases and 7 bases, there was a span of 18 bases.